One and the same sample provided the 7 T cell receptor beta chains below, sequenced in a study of early T cells in non-severe SARS-CoV-2 infection. TCRdb called the 5' RACE reads again in MiXCR, with one record for every CDR3 protein. The top ten hold approximately 2.7% of the sample, which has 25,000 to 35,000 distinct CDR3 sequences, roughly 6.6% seen once. Sequencing was done on a sample of whole blood. These receptors were collected from an adult who was a healthcare worker with PCR-confirmed SARS-CoV-2 infection or an uninfected control (not recorded which).

This clonotype came up many times. V and J are TRBV25-1 and TRBJ2-2, with D unresolved. V lost 3 bases and J 2 bases, leaving 25 bases between the germline ends. The CDR3 runs to 20 residues. Germline loops: CDR1 MGHDK, CDR2 SYGVNS. CDR3 nucleotides: TGTGCCAGCAGTGAGGCTATTGGAAGTCTCTGGGCATTTAACACCGGGGAGCTGTTTTTT. Protein product: CASSEAIGSLWAFNTGELFF. Complete variable domain (other parts from reference TRBV25-1 and TRBJ2-2): EADIYQTPRYLVIGTGKKITLECSQTMGHDKMYWYQQDPGMELHLIHYSYGVNSTEKGDLSSESTVSRIRTEHFPLTLESARPSHTSQYLCASSEAIGSLWAFNTGELFFGEGSRLTVL.

In its sample, this clonotype is medium-sized. The V gene is TRBV12-3 or TRBV12-4, the J gene TRBJ1-3; TRBD1 aligns across 8 bases. Trimming at V came to 6 bases and at J to 0 bases, leaving 4 bases not matched to a gene. The CDR3 runs 15 residues. The CDR3 nucleotides are TGTGCCAGCAGCATGACAGGGGCCTCTGGAAACACCATATATTTT. This encodes CASSMTGASGNTIYF.

This clonotype was seen at least ten times. The V call is TRBV12-5, the J call TRBJ2-6; D gene unclear. The CDR3 runs 12 residues. The V end lost 4 bases, the J end lost 2 bases, and 0 bases lay between the germline ends. From germline, CDR1 is LGHNT and CDR2 FRNRAP. Here the CDR3 reads CASGSGANVLTF. The CDR3 coding sequence is TGTGCTAGTGGTTCTGGGGCCAACGTCCTGACTTTC.

The sample holds many counts of this clonotype. The J gene is TRBJ1-1, the V gene TRBV29-1, with TRBD1 identical over 8 bases. V was pared by 8 bases and J by 4 bases, with 12 bases of the junction left unmatched. In germline, CDR1 is SQVTM, CDR2 ANQGSEA. The CDR3 has 14 amino acids. CDR3 DNA: TGCAGCACGGGGACAGGTTTTGGCGGCACTGAAGCTTTCTTT. It translates to CSTGTGFGGTEAFF.

This clonotype is deemed medium-sized. This chain uses TRBV20-1 with TRBJ1-1, with D possibly matching TRBD1 (5 bases). From germline, CDR1 is DFQATT and CDR2 SNEGSKA (reference sequence). The CDR3 consists of 15 residues. V gave up 0 bases and J gave up 4 bases, with 15 bases separating them. The CDR3, as DNA: TGCAGTGCTAGAGATCCGGGGAAGGGGAGCACTGAAGCTTTCTTT. This encodes CSARDPGKGSTEAFF.

This clonotype has ten or more counts. The J gene is TRBJ1-1, the V gene TRBV9; a weak D match, TRBD1 (5 bases). Trimming cost V 4 bases and J 4 bases, with 23 bases left between them. In germline, CDR1 is SGDLS, CDR2 YYNGEE. This CDR3 has 17 residues. The CDR3 region has the DNA TGTGCCAGCAGCCCACTCCAAGGGGCAGGGCCGAGCACTGAAGCTTTCTTT. It codes for CASSPLQGAGPSTEAFF.

This clonotype occurred many times. The V and J genes are TRBV18 and TRBJ1-6; TRBD1 might be the D (5 bases). The CDR3 has 15 amino acids. Trimming shortened V by 5 bases and J by 10 bases, and 18 bases separated the two germline ends. In germline, CDR1 is KGHSH, CDR2 LQKENI. CDR3 bases: TGTGCCAGCTCATTGACGGGCGGGGCACACTCACCCCTCCACTTT. Encoded protein: CASSLTGGAHSPLHF.